This T cell receptor (beta chain) is from a study of early T cells in non-severe SARS-CoV-2 infection. For the study at large: Sequencing input comprised bulk RNA from unsorted whole blood; chain pairing was not available.

Regarding the study as a whole: Anti-spike CD8 responses were favored in VDJdb matching, and private and CD4 specificities were missed.

Unique molecular identifiers were affixed to single, distinct cDNA molecules. TCRdb fed the 5' RACE reads into MiXCR, producing one record per CDR3 protein. The data contain approximately 97,000 distinct CDR3 sequences, about 10% of them seen just once; the ten biggest clones take up roughly 4.5%. Germline V gene data show CDR1 as SQVTM and CDR2 as ANQGSEA. This CDR3 is 14 amino acids long. The sample holds many counts of this clonotype. Its target is unknown. The junction and the germline gene differ at one end; a read error may be behind it. Sequences were derived from whole blood, sampled at baseline. V gene TRBV29-1 combines with J gene TRBJ2-1; TRBD1 might be the D (6 bases). The TCR comes from an adult who was a healthcare worker with PCR-confirmed SARS-CoV-2 infection or an uninfected control (not recorded which). The CDR3 region is CSGQAQLSYDEQFF. In nucleotides, the CDR3 is TGCAGCGGACAGGCTCAACTCTCCTACGATGAGCAGTTCTTC.